The source of this TCR beta chain is a study of blood T cells in healthy people across ages. At the level of the study: The capture of about one barcoded beta molecule per two T cells was achieved by template switching.

Sample donors were healthy Caucasian individuals that came from Russia, aged roughly 6 to 95. Trimming cost V 2 bases and J 0 bases, with 7 bases left between them. Germline CDR1 is DFQATT and CDR2 is SNEGSKA (reference sequence). This CDR3 spans 13 amino acids. For the second PCR, which ran for roughly 7 to 11 cycles, a sample-barcoded 5' primer and a J-beta primer mix were used. Each cDNA molecule received a tag from a template-switch adaptor that had 12 random nucleotides. TCRdb itself ran the 5' RACE reads through MiXCR, one entry per CDR3 protein. The sample shows 1,800,000 or so distinct CDR3 sequences, about two fifths of them seen only once. This clonotype was recorded a few times.

Sequenced: blood. V gene TRBV20-1 combines with J gene TRBJ1-1; no firm D call. This TCR came from a human donor in good health. The CDR3 coding sequence is TGCAGTGCTAGATTCAGCCTGAACACTGAAGCTTTCTTT. Translating it yields CSARFSLNTEAFF.